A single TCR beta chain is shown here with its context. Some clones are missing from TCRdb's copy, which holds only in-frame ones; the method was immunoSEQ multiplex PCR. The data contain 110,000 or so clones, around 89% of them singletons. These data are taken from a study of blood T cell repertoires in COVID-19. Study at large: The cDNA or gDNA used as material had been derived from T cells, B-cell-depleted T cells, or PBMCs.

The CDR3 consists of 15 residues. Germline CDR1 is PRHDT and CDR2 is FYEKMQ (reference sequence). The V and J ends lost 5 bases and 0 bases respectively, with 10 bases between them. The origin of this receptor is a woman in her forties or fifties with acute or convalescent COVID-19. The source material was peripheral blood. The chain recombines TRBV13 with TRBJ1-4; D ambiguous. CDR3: CASSPSPTTNEKLFF. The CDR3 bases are TGTGCCAGCAGCCCGTCTCCTACAACTAATGAAAAACTGTTTTTT.